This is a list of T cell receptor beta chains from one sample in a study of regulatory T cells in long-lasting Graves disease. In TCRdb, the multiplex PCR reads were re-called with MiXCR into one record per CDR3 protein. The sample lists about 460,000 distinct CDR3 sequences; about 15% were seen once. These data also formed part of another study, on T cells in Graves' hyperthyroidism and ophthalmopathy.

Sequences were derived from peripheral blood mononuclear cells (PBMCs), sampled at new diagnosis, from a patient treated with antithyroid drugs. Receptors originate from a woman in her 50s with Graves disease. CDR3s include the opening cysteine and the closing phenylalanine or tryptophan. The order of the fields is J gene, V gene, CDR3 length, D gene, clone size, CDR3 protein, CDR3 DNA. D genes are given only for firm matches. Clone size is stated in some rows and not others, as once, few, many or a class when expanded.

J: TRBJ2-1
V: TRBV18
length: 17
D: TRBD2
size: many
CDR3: CASSLGTSGHSYNEQFF
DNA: TGTGCCAGCTCGCTCGGGACTAGCGGCCACTCCTACAATGAGCAGTTCTTC

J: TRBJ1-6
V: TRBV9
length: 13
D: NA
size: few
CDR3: CASTGHPNSPLHF
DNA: TGTGCCAGCACAGGGCATCCCAATTCACCCCTCCACTTT

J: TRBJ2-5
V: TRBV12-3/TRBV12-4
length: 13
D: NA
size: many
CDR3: CASRPSGGETQYF
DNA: TGTGCCAGCAGGCCATCGGGCGGAGAGACCCAGTACTTC

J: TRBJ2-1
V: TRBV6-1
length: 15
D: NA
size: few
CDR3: CASSNARAEYNEQFF
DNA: TGTGCCAGCAGCAACGCCCGAGCGGAGTACAATGAGCAGTTCTTC

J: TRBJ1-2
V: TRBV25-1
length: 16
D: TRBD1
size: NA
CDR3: CASSDGGQGADYGYTF
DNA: TGTGCCAGCAGTGACGGGGGCCAGGGGGCCGACTATGGCTACACCTTC

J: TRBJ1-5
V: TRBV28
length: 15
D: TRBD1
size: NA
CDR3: CAGRGRDRGAQPQHF
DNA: TGTGCCGGCAGGGGGAGGGACAGGGGGGCTCAGCCCCAGCATTTT

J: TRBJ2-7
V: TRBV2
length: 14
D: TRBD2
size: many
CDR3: CASRGTSGSGEQYF
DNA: TGTGCCAGCAGAGGGACTAGCGGGTCTGGCGAGCAGTACTTC

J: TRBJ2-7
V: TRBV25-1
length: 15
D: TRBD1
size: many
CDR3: CASSDSGQALYEQYF
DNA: TGTGCCAGCAGTGACTCGGGACAGGCCCTCTACGAGCAGTACTTC

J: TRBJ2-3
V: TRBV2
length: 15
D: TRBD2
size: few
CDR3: CACSESGEPTDTQYF
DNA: TGTGCCTGCAGTGAAAGCGGGGAACCCACAGATACGCAGTATTTT

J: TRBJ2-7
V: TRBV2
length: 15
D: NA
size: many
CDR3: CASSSGDSRFYEQYF
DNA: TGTGCCAGCAGTTCCGGAGACAGCAGATTCTACGAGCAGTACTTC

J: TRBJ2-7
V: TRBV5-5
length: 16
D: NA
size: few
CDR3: CASSFSTQRLLYEQYF
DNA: TGTGCCAGCAGCTTCTCAACTCAGAGGTTATTGTACGAGCAGTACTTC

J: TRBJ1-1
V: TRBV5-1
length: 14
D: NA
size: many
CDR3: CASSPLNRASVTFF
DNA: TGCGCCAGCAGCCCACTAAACAGGGCCTCAGTGACTTTCTTT

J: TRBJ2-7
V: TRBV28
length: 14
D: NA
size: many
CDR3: CASSLSGSPYEQYF
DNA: TGTGCCAGCAGTTTATCAGGTTCTCCCTACGAGCAGTACTTC

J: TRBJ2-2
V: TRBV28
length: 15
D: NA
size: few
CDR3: CASSSPTTNTGELFF
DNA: TGTGCCAGCAGTTCTCCGACAACGAACACCGGGGAGCTGTTTTTT

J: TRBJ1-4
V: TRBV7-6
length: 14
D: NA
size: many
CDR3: CASSPGPVGEKLFF
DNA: TGTGCCAGCAGCCCAGGACCCGTGGGTGAAAAACTGTTTTTT

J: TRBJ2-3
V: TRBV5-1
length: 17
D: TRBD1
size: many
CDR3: CASSLPIDRERTDTQYF
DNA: TGCGCCAGCAGCCTACCAATCGACAGGGAGCGCACAGATACGCAGTATTTT

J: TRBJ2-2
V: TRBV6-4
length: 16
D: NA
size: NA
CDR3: CASSGSAGQDTGELFF
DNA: TGTGCCAGCAGCGGGAGCGCGGGACAAGACACCGGGGAGCTGTTTTTT

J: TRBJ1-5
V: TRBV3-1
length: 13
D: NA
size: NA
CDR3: CASSQDQRGAQHF
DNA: TGTGCCAGCAGCCAAGATCAAAGGGGGGCCCAGCATTTT

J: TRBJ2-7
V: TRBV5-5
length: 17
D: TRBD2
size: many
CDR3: CASSHRTSGSFSYEQYF
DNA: TGTGCCAGCAGCCACCGGACTAGCGGGAGTTTTTCCTACGAGCAGTACTTC

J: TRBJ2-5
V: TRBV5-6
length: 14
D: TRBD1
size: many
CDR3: CASSWGQQGETQYF
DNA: TGTGCCAGCAGCTGGGGACAGCAAGGAGAGACCCAGTACTTC

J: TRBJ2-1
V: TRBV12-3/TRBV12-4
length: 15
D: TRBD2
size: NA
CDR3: CASSGTSERYNEQFF
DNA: TGTGCCAGCAGCGGGACTAGCGAGCGGTACAATGAGCAGTTCTTC

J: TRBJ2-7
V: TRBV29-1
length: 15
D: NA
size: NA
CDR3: CSVGGSPRSSYEQYF
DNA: TGCAGCGTTGGGGGTAGTCCTCGAAGCTCCTACGAGCAGTACTTC

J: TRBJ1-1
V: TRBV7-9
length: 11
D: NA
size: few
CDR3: CASSLLPEAFF
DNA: TGTGCCAGCAGCTTACTCCCTGAAGCTTTCTTT

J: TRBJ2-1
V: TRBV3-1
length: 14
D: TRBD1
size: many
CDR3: CASNRTGPVDEQFF
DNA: TGTGCCAGCAACCGGACAGGTCCGGTCGATGAGCAGTTCTTC

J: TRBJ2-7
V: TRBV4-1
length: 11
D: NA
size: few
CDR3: CASSRDGEQYF
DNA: TGCGCCAGCAGCCGGGATGGCGAGCAGTACTTC

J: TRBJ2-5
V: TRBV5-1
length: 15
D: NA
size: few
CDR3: CASSGLGEVGETQYF
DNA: TGCGCCAGCAGCGGATTAGGGGAGGTGGGAGAGACCCAGTACTTC

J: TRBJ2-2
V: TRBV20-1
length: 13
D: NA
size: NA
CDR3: CSAPVWGSGGLFF
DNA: TGCAGTGCCCCCGTTTGGGGCTCCGGGGGGCTGTTTTTT

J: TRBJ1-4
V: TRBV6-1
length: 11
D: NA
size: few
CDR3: CASSNNEKLFF
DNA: TGTGCCAGCAGTAATAATGAAAAACTGTTTTTT

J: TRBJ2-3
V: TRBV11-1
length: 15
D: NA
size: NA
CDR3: CASSFRATGTDTQYF
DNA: TGTGCCAGCAGCTTTAGGGCTACAGGGACAGATACGCAGTATTTT

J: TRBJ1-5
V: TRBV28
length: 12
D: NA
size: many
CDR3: CASSSDLQPQHF
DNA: TGTGCCAGCAGTTCGGACCTTCAGCCCCAGCATTTT

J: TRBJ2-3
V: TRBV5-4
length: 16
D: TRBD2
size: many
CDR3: CASSFPLAGGTDTQYF
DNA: TGTGCCAGCAGCTTCCCCCTAGCGGGAGGGACAGATACGCAGTATTTT

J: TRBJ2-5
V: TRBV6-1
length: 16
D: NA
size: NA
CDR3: CASPPPGKGSVETQYF
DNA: TGTGCCAGCCCACCCCCCGGGAAGGGTTCTGTGGAGACCCAGTACTTC

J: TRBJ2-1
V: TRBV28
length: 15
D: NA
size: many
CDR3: CASSPMMGLVNEQFF
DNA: TGTGCCAGCAGTCCGATGATGGGGCTTGTCAATGAGCAGTTCTTC

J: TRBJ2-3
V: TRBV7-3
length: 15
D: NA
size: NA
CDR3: CASSLGGHLTDTQYF
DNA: TGTGCCAGCAGCTTAGGAGGTCACCTTACAGATACGCAGTATTTT

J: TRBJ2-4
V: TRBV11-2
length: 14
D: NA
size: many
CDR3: CASSPSGGLNIQYF
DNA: TGTGCCAGCAGCCCCTCGGGCGGGTTAAACATTCAGTACTTC

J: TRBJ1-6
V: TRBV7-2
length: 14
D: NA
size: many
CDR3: CASSLRNNNSPLHF
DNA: TGTGCCAGCAGCTTAAGGAACAATAATTCACCCCTCCACTTT

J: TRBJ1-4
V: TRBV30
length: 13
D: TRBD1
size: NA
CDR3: CARKQGPNEKLFF
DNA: TGTGCCCGGAAACAGGGGCCTAATGAAAAACTGTTTTTT

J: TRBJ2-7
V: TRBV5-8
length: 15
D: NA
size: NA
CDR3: CASSLDRWVSYEQYF
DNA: TGTGCCAGCAGCTTGGATCGCTGGGTATCCTACGAGCAGTACTTC

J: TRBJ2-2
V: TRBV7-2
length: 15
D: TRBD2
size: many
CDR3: CASSFSGMNTGELFF
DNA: TGTGCCAGCAGCTTCAGCGGGATGAACACCGGGGAGCTGTTTTTT

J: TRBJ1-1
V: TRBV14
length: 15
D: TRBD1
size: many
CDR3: CASSSRDSLTTEAFF
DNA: TGTGCCAGCAGCTCCCGGGACAGCTTAACCACTGAAGCTTTCTTT

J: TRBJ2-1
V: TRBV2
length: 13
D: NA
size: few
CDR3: CASSEEGYNEQFF
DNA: TGTGCCAGCAGTGAGGAGGGCTACAATGAGCAGTTCTTC

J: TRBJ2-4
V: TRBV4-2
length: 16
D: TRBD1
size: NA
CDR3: CASSQERPGTGGIQYF
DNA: TGTGCCAGCAGCCAGGAAAGACCTGGGACAGGGGGGATTCAGTACTTC

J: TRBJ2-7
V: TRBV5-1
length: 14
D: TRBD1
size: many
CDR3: CASSSPGQGYEQYF
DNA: TGTGCCAGCAGCTCCCCGGGACAGGGTTACGAGCAGTACTTC

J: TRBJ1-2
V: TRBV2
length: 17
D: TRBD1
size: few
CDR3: CASSVSRPRTGVDGYTF
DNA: TGTGCCAGCAGCGTTTCCCGTCCTCGGACAGGGGTGGATGGCTACACCTTC

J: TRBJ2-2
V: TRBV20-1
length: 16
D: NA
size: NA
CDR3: CSARVTGTKNTGELFF
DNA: TGCAGTGCTAGAGTAACAGGCACCAAGAACACCGGGGAGCTGTTTTTT

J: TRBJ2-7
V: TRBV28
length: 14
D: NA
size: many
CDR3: CASRTSFTGYEQYF
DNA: TGTGCCAGCAGAACTAGCTTTACTGGCTACGAGCAGTACTTC

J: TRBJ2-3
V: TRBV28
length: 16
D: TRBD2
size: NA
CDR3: CASSSRLAGGGDTQYF
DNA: TGTGCCAGCAGTTCCAGACTAGCGGGGGGTGGAGATACGCAGTATTTT

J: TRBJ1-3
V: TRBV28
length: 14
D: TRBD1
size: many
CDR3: CASSSDRPQNTIYF
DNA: TGTGCCAGCAGTTCGGACAGGCCCCAAAACACCATATATTTT

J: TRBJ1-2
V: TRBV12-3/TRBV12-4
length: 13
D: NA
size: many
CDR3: CASSLAENYGYTF
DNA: TGTGCCAGCAGTTTAGCAGAGAACTATGGCTACACCTTC

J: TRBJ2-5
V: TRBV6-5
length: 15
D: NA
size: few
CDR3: CASSYSGSAESSQYF
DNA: TGTGCCAGCAGTTACTCCGGTTCTGCGGAATCGTCCCAGTACTTC

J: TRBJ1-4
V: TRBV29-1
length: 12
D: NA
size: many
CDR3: CSVLGTNEKLFF
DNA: TGCAGCGTTCTGGGAACTAATGAAAAACTGTTTTTT

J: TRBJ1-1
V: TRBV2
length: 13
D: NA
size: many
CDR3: CASSDMLNTEAFF
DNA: TGTGCCAGCAGTGATATGTTGAACACTGAAGCTTTCTTT

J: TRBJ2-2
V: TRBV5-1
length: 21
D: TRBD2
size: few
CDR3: CASSLVPGLAGEDPNTGELFF
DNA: TGCGCCAGCAGCCTTGTACCGGGACTAGCGGGAGAGGATCCGAACACCGGGGAGCTGTTTTTT

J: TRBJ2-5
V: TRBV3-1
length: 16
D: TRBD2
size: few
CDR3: CASSQDTSGYQETQYF
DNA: TGTGCCAGCAGCCAAGATACTAGCGGGTACCAAGAGACCCAGTACTTC

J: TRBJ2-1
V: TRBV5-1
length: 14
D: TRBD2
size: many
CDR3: CASSLGLAHNEQFF
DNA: TGCGCCAGCAGCTTAGGACTAGCGCACAATGAGCAGTTCTTC

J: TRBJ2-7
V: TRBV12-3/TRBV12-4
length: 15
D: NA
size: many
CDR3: CASSGVLYLDYEQYF
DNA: TGTGCCAGCAGTGGGGTTTTATATTTGGACTACGAGCAGTACTTC

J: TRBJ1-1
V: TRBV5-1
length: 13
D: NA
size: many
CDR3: CASSFAQNTEAFF
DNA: TGCGCCAGCAGCTTCGCACAGAACACTGAAGCTTTCTTT

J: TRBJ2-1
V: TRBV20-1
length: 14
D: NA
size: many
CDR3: CSARDRAWANEQFF
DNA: TGCAGTGCTAGAGACAGGGCGTGGGCCAATGAGCAGTTCTTC